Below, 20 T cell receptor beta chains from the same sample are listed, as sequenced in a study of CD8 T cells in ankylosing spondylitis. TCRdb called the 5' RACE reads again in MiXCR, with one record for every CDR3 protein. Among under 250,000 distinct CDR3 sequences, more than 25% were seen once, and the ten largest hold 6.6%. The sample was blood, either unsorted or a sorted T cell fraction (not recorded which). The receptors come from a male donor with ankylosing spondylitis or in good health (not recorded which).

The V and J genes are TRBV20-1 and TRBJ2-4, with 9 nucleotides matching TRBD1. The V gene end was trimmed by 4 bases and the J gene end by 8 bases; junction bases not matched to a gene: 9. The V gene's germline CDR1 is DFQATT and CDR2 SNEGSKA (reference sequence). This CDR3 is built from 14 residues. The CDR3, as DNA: TGCAGTGCTACTGGGACAGGGAGAGGGGACATTCAGTACTTC. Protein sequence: CSATGTGRGDIQYF.

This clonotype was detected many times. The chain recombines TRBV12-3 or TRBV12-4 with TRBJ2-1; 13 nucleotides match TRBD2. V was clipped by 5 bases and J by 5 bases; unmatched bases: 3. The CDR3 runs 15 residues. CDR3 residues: CASSKGLAGNNEQFF. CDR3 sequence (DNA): TGTGCCAGCAGTAAGGGACTAGCGGGAAACAATGAGCAGTTCTTC.

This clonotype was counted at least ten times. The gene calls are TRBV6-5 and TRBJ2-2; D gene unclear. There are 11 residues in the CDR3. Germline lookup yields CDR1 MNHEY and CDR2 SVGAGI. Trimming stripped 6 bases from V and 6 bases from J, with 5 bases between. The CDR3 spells CASSTPGELFF. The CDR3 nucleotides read TGTGCCAGCAGCACCCCCGGGGAGCTGTTTTTT.

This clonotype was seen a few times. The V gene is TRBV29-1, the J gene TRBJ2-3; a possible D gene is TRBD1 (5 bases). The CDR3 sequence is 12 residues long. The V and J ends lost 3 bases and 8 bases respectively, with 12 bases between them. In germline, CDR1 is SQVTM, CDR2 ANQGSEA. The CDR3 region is CSVDRGPGTQYF. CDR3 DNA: TGCAGCGTTGATAGGGGTCCCGGTACGCAGTATTTT.

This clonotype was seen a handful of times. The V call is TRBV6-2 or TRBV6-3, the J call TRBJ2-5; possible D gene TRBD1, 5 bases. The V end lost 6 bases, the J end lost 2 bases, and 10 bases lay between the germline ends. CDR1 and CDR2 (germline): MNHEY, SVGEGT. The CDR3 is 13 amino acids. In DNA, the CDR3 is TGTGCCAGCAGAAAGACAGCACAAGAGACCCAGTACTTC. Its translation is CASRKTAQETQYF.

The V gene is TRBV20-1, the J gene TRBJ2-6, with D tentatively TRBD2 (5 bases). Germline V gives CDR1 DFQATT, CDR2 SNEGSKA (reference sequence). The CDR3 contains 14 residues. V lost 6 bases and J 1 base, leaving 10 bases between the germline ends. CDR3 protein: CSAKTGSGANVLTF. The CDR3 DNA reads TGCAGTGCAAAAACGGGGTCTGGGGCCAACGTCCTGACTTTC.

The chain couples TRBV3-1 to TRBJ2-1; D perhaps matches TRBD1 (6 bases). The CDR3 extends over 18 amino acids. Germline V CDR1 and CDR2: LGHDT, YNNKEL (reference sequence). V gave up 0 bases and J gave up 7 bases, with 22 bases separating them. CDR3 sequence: CASSQDGHRQVFNNEQFF. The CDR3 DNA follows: TGTGCCAGCAGCCAAGATGGACATCGACAGGTCTTTAATAATGAGCAGTTCTTC.

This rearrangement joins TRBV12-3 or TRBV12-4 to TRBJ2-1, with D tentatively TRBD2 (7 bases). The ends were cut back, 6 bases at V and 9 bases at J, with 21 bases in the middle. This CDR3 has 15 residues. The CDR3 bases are TGTGCCAGCAGCCCCCGAATTAGGGAGGGGGGTGAGCAGTTCTTC. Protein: CASSPRIREGGEQFF.

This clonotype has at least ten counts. The CDR3 is CASSLDRNEQFF. CDR3 in DNA: TGTGCCAGCAGCTTGGACAGAAATGAGCAGTTCTTC. This chain uses TRBV7-9 with TRBJ2-1; D possibly corresponds to TRBD1 (6 bases). V was trimmed by 3 bases and J by 7 bases, leaving 7 bases between them. This CDR3 is 12 amino acids long. The germline V gene has CDR1 SEHNR and CDR2 FQNEAQ (reference sequence). Supplemented by reference TRBV7-9 and TRBJ2-1, the full variable domain reads DTGVSQNPRHKITKRGQNVTFRCDPISEHNRLYWYRQTLGQGPEFLTYFQNEAQLEKSRLLSDRFSAERPKGSFSTLEIQRTEQGDSAMYLCASSLDRNEQFFGPGTRLTVL.

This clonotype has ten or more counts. CDR3 region: CASLPSALPEAFF. Written as DNA, the CDR3 is TGTGCCAGCCTTCCTAGTGCGCTCCCTGAAGCTTTCTTT. The chain recombines TRBV28 with TRBJ1-1; D is undetermined. Germline lookup yields CDR1 MDHEN and CDR2 SYDVKM. V was pared by 8 bases and J by 6 bases, with 16 bases between. There are 13 residues in the CDR3.

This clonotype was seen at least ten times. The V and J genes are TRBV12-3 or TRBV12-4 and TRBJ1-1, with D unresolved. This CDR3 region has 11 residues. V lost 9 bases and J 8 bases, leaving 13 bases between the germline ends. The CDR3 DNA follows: TGTGCCAGTGGCCTAGCGCGGGAAGCTTTCTTT. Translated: CASGLAREAFF.

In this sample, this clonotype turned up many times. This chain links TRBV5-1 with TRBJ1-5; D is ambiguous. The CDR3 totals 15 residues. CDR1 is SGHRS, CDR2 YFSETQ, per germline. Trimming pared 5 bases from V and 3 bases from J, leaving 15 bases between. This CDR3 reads CASSPGPVTNQPQHF. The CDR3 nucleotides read TGCGCCAGCAGTCCCGGACCGGTGACCAATCAGCCCCAGCATTTT. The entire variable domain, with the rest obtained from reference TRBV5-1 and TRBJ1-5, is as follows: KAGVTQTPRYLIKTRGQQVTLSCSPISGHRSVSWYQQTPGQGLQFLFEYFSETQRNKGNFPGRFSGRQFSNSRSEMNVSTLELGDSALYLCASSPGPVTNQPQHFGDGTRLSIL.

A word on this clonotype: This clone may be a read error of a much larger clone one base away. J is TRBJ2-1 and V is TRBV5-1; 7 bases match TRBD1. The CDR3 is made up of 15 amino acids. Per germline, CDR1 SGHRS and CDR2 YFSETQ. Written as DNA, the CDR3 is TGCGCCAGCAGCGCAACCACAGGGGAAGGGAATGGGCAGTTCTTC. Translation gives CASSATTGEGNGQFF.

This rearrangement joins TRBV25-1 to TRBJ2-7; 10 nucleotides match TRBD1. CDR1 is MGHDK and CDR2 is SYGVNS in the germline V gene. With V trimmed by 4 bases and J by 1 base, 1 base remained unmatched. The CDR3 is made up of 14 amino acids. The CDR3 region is CASSAGQGSYEQYF. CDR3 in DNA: TGTGCCAGCAGTGCGGGACAGGGGTCCTACGAGCAGTACTTC.

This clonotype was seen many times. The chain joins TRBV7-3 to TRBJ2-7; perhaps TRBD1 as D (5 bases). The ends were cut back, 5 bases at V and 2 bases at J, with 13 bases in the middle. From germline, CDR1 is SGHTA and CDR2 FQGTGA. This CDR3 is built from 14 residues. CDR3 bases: TGTGCCAGCAGCCCCGGACATGGGCCCTACGAGCAGTACTTC. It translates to CASSPGHGPYEQYF. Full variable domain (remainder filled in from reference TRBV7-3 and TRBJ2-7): GAGVSQTPSNKVTEKGKYVELRCDPISGHTALYWYRQSLGQGPEFLIYFQGTGAADDSGLPNDRFFAVRPEGSVSTLKIQRTERGDSAVYLCASSPGHGPYEQYFGPGTRLTVT.

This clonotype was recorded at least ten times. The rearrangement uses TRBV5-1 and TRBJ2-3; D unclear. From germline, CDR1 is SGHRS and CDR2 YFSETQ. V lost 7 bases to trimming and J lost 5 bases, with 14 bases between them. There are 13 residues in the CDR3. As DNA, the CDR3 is TGCGCCAGCGCCCGCGGCCTGGGAGATACGCAGTATTTT. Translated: CASARGLGDTQYF.

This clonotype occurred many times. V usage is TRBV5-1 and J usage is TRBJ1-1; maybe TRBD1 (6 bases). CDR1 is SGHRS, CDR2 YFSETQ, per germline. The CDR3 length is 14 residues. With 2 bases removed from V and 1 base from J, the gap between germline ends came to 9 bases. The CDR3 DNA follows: TGCGCCAGCAGCTTTAGGACAGCGAACACTGAAGCTTTCTTT. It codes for CASSFRTANTEAFF. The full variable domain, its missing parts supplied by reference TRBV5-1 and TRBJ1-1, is KAGVTQTPRYLIKTRGQQVTLSCSPISGHRSVSWYQQTPGQGLQFLFEYFSETQRNKGNFPGRFSGRQFSNSRSEMNVSTLELGDSALYLCASSFRTANTEAFFGQGTRLTVV.

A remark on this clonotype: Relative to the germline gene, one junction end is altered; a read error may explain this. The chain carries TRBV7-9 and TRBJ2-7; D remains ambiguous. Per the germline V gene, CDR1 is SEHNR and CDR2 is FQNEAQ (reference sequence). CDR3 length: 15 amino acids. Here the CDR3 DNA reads TGTGCCAGCAGAACCCCCGAGGTTGGTGTCCGCGAGCGGTACTTC. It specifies CASRTPEVGVRERYF.

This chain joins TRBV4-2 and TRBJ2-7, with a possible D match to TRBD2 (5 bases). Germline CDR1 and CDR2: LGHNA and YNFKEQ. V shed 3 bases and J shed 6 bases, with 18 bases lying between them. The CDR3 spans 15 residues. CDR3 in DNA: TGTGCCAGCAGCCAGCACGGTGGGAGCTCTTCCGAGCAGTACTTC. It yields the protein CASSQHGGSSSEQYF.

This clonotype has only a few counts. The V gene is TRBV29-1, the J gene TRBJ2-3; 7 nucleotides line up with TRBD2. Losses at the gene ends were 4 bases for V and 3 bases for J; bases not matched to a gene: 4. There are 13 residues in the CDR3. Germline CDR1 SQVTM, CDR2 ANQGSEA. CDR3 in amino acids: CSVVGGRTDTQYF. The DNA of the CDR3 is TGCAGCGTTGTGGGGGGGAGGACAGATACGCAGTATTTT.